A selection of T cell receptor beta chains follows, all from one sample in a study of blood T cell repertoires in COVID-19. Sequenced by immunoSEQ multiplex PCR; TCRdb stores in-frame clones only, minus some. Of more than 200,000 clones listed, around 85% are singletons. The sample consisted of peripheral blood. The receptors were sampled from a woman over 75 with acute or convalescent COVID-19. CDR3s include the opening cysteine and the closing phenylalanine or tryptophan. D genes are given only for firm matches. Clone size appears in some rows only: once, few, many, or a class for an expanded clone.

d_gene	j_gene	v_gene	abundance	CDR3nt	CDR3aa
.	TRBJ2-3	TRBV5-4	.	TGTGCCAGCAGGTACCGGGGCGGGGCCACTAGCACAGATACGCAGTATTTT	CASRYRGGATSTDTQYF
.	TRBJ1-3	TRBV7-9	.	TGTGCCAGCAGCTCGACAGGCACGTCCTCTGGAAACACCATATATTTT	CASSSTGTSSGNTIYF
.	TRBJ2-7	TRBV7-2	.	TGTGCCAGCAGTCCTCGGGAAGCCCCCTACGAGCAGTACTTC	CASSPREAPYEQYF
TRBD1	TRBJ1-5	TRBV14	.	TGTGCCAGCAGCCAAGGGGACAGGGGGCAGCCCCAGCATTTT	CASSQGDRGQPQHF
.	TRBJ2-1	TRBV4-1	.	TGCGCCAGCAGCCAAGACCGCGACGGAGATTACTCCTACAATGAGCAGTTCTTC	CASSQDRDGDYSYNEQFF
TRBD1	TRBJ2-2	TRBV4-1	few	TGCGCCAGCAGCCAAGATCGGGCAGGGACAGCCGGGGAGCTGTTTTTT	CASSQDRAGTAGELFF
TRBD1	TRBJ1-1	TRBV6-6	.	TGTGCCAGCAGTCCCCCGGGACAGGGGAACACTGAAGCTTTCTTT	CASSPPGQGNTEAFF
TRBD1	TRBJ2-2	TRBV28	few	TGTGCCAGCAGTTTTAGAACCGGGCGGACAGGGGCTAACACCGGGGAGCTGTTTTTT	CASSFRTGRTGANTGELFF
.	TRBJ2-3	TRBV24-1	.	TGTGCCACCAGTGATTGGGTGCGGGATAGCACAGATACGCAGTATTTT	CATSDWVRDSTDTQYF
TRBD2	TRBJ2-2	TRBV5-4	.	TGTGCCAGCAGCCCGGATCCGGGACTACCTAACACCGGGGAGCTGTTTTTT	CASSPDPGLPNTGELFF
.	TRBJ1-3	TRBV7-9	.	TGTGCCAGCAGCTTAACAGAAATGGGAAACACCATATATTTT	CASSLTEMGNTIYF
.	TRBJ1-6	TRBV7-9	.	TGTGCCAGCAGCTCAGAAGGGGCTGGGTCACCCCTCCACTTT	CASSSEGAGSPLHF
.	TRBJ2-2	TRBV6-5	.	TGTGCCAGCAGTTTGGGGGGTGCGAACACCGGGGAGCTGTTTTTT	CASSLGGANTGELFF
.	TRBJ2-5	TRBV12-5	.	TGTGCTAGTGGTTTGGGCCCAGGAGAGACCCAGTACTTC	CASGLGPGETQYF
.	TRBJ1-1	TRBV19	.	TGTGCCAGCCAGACTGCAGGGCCGAACACTGAAGCTTTCTTT	CASQTAGPNTEAFF
TRBD1	TRBJ1-1	TRBV10-3	once	TGTGCCATCAGTACCGGGACAGAAGACACTGAAGCTTTCTTT	CAISTGTEDTEAFF
TRBD1	TRBJ1-4	TRBV10-3	few	TGTGCCATCAGTGCAACAGGGGGCTACTGGTCTGCAACTAATGAAAAACTGTTTTTT	CAISATGGYWSATNEKLFF
TRBD1	TRBJ1-4	TRBV18	once	TGTGCCAGCTCACCAGACAGGGGCCTTGAAAAACTGTTTTTT	CASSPDRGLEKLFF
.	TRBJ1-1	TRBV28	few	TGTGCCAGCAGTTTACAGGGAGAAGCTTTCTTT	CASSLQGEAFF
TRBD1	TRBJ2-7	TRBV5-1	.	TGCGCCAGCAGCTTGGGGGGACAGGGCTACGAGCAGTACTTC	CASSLGGQGYEQYF
.	TRBJ1-4	TRBV30	.	TGTGCCTGGAGGCGGGCAACTAATGAAAAACTGTTTTTT	CAWRRATNEKLFF
.	TRBJ2-7	TRBV11-2	.	TGTGCCAGCAGCCCCTCGCCCGCGGGACTTACCTACGAGCAGTACTTC	CASSPSPAGLTYEQYF
TRBD1	TRBJ1-2	TRBV5-4	few	TGTGCCAGCAGCTTACAGGGGGCGGCCTATGGCTACACCTTC	CASSLQGAAYGYTF
.	TRBJ1-2	TRBV10-3	.	TGTGCCATCAGTGAGTCGGGTACAGGGAGCTATGGCTACACCTTC	CAISESGTGSYGYTF
TRBD1	TRBJ1-1	TRBV4-1	.	TGCGCCAGCAGCCATGGAGACAGGGATGGTACTGAAGCTTTCTTT	CASSHGDRDGTEAFF
TRBD1	TRBJ1-2	TRBV24-1	.	TGTGCCACCAGTGAAGCCGGGACAGCCTATGGCTACACCTTC	CATSEAGTAYGYTF
TRBD1	TRBJ2-2	TRBV10-3	.	TGTGCCATCAGTGAGTCGGGACAGCTAGGAACCGGGGAGCTGTTTTTT	CAISESGQLGTGELFF
TRBD2	TRBJ2-7	TRBV5-1	few	TGCGCCAGCAGCTTAGGACTAGGCTCCTACGAGCAGTACTTC	CASSLGLGSYEQYF
.	TRBJ1-4	TRBV7-2	.	TGTGCCAGCAGCCTCCAACTCGGGGTGACCGAAAAACTGTTTTTT	CASSLQLGVTEKLFF
.	TRBJ2-5	TRBV30	once	TGTGCCTGGAGTGGGGCAGGGGTTAGGGGAGAGACCCAGTACTTC	CAWSGAGVRGETQYF
TRBD2	TRBJ2-7	TRBV6-5	.	TGTGCCAGCAGCCTGGGGCTAGCGGGAGGGAACGAGCAGTACTTC	CASSLGLAGGNEQYF
.	TRBJ2-3	TRBV28	.	TGTGCCAGCAGTCTCTTGGGCAGGGGAGACGATACGCAGTATTTT	CASSLLGRGDDTQYF
.	TRBJ1-6	TRBV5-1	.	TGCGCCAGCAGCTTGCAACAGGTTAATTCACCCCTCCACTTT	CASSLQQVNSPLHF
TRBD2	TRBJ2-3	TRBV10-2	.	TGCGCCAGCAGTGAGCTGGGGGGGAGAAATACGCAGTATTTT	CASSELGGRNTQYF
TRBD1	TRBJ1-2	TRBV19	.	TGTGCCAGTAGTAGCGGACAGGCGAACTATGGCTACACCTTC	CASSSGQANYGYTF
TRBD2	TRBJ2-5	TRBV5-6	.	TGTGCCAGCAGCTACCTAGCGGGGGGCCGGGTAGAGACCCAGTACTTC	CASSYLAGGRVETQYF
.	TRBJ2-1	TRBV27	.	TGTGCCAGCAGGGAGTTTGGAGAGAACAATGAGCAGTTCTTC	CASREFGENNEQFF
TRBD1	TRBJ1-4	TRBV6-1	.	TGTGCCAGCAGTGAAGAATCCGTCGGGACAGGGGGCTTAGGGTTGGAGAAACTGTTTTTT	CASSEESVGTGGLGLEKLFF
.	TRBJ1-5	TRBV7-8	few	TGTGCCAGCAGCTTCGACTCAGGGGTTAGCAATCAGCCCCAGCATTTT	CASSFDSGVSNQPQHF
.	TRBJ2-3	TRBV7-2	few	TGTGCCAGCAGCTTAGCGGGGACATTTAGCACAGATACGCAGTATTTT	CASSLAGTFSTDTQYF
TRBD1	TRBJ1-1	TRBV5-1	.	TGCGCCAGCAGCTTGGCACAGGGGCCAGGGGGGGCTTTCTTT	CASSLAQGPGGAFF
.	TRBJ2-3	TRBV3-1/TRBV3-2	.	TGTGCCAGCAGCCCGACTGCTACTAGCACAGATACGCAGTATTTT	CASSPTATSTDTQYF
TRBD1	TRBJ1-4	TRBV19	.	TGTGCCAGTAGTCTCGCTGGACAGGGGGCGGCAGGAACTAATGAAAAACTGTTTTTT	CASSLAGQGAAGTNEKLFF
.	TRBJ1-3	TRBV19	.	TGTGCCACTCGAGTAACAGTGGACTCTGGAAACACCATATATTTT	CATRVTVDSGNTIYF
.	TRBJ2-3	TRBV1	few	TGCACCAGCAGCCAAGACCAGGGGACAGGGAGCACAGATACGCAGTATTTT	CTSSQDQGTGSTDTQYF
.	TRBJ2-7	TRBV5-1	.	TGCGCCAGCAGCTTGGGCCCCCTAGACGGGGGTTACGAGCAGTACTTC	CASSLGPLDGGYEQYF
TRBD2	TRBJ2-3	TRBV4-2	.	TGTGCCAGCAGCCGTGGGACTAGCCAGCGGGGCACAGATACGCAGTATTTT	CASSRGTSQRGTDTQYF
.	TRBJ1-6	TRBV19	.	TGTGCCAGTAGTATAGAAGGGGAATCACCCCTCCACTTT	CASSIEGESPLHF
.	TRBJ1-1	TRBV11-2	.	TGTGCCAGCAGCCAAGACAGGCAGTCTGAAGCTTTCTTT	CASSQDRQSEAFF